The next 5 T cell receptor beta chains were all read from a single sample in a study of cytomegalovirus exposure and HLA in healthy donors (dated by TCRdb to 2016 to 2017). The library was obtained by the immunoSEQ multiplex PCR assay. Sourced from immuneACCESS, this table was stored by TCRdb with only in-frame sequences that have V and J called. A share of the clones is absent; for the studies checked, an unresolved V gene accounts for under half, and the remainder has no known explanation. The sample table holds about 330,000 clones, of which just over 85% were seen once. The ten biggest clones cover about 0.8% of the sample. Sequenced sample: PBMCs. The source is a woman aged 18-29 years in good health and CMV-seronegative.

The gene calls are TRBV11-1 and TRBJ2-7, with TRBD2 matching over 9 bases. Germline V gene data show CDR1 as SGHAT and CDR2 as FQDESV (reference sequence). The CDR3 extends over 14 amino acids. Unmatched junction bases numbered 4, after V lost 3 bases and J lost 4 bases. The CDR3: CASSLSSGRYEQYF. CDR3 bases: TGTGCCAGCAGCTTGTCGAGCGGGAGGTACGAGCAGTACTTC.

This clone was counted a single time. This chain connects TRBV21-1 to TRBJ2-7; the DNA was not compared with TRBD2, the D call given in the table. TRBV21-1 is a listed pseudogene. This CDR3 has 20 amino acids. CDR3 sequence: CASSKAPQGTSGRTSYEQYF. The CDR3 coding sequence is TGTGCCAGCAGCAAAGCGCCACAGGGGACTAGCGGGAGAACCTCCTACGAGCAGTACTTC.

This chain links TRBV5-4 with TRBJ2-7; possible D gene TRBD1, 6 bases. V dropped 0 bases and J dropped 1 base, with 8 bases sitting between them. The germline V gene has CDR1 SGHNT and CDR2 YYREEE (reference sequence). The CDR3 runs to 14 residues. This CDR3 is CASSLARGSYEQYF. As DNA, the CDR3 is TGTGCCAGCAGCTTGGCCAGGGGTTCCTACGAGCAGTACTTC.

The table lists this clone with a few counts. V is TRBV11-2 and J is TRBJ2-2; 9 bases agree with TRBD1. V gave up 5 bases and J gave up 7 bases; unmatched junction bases: 5. Germline assignment: CDR1 SGHAT and CDR2 FQNNGV. The CDR3 loop spans 14 amino acids. CDR3 DNA sequence: TGTGCCAGCAGCATACAGGGGGCTGTCGGGGAGCTGTTTTTT. Residues: CASSIQGAVGELFF.

Turning to this clone: In the same sample, other DNA sequences code for this CDR3. The gene calls are TRBV27 and TRBJ2-1, with D maybe TRBD1 (5 bases). The CDR3 length is 12 residues. CDR1 is MNHEY and CDR2 is SMNVEV in the germline V gene (reference sequence). Trimming stripped 3 bases from V and 6 bases from J, with 6 bases between. The CDR3 bases are TGTGCCAGCAGTTTTAGGGGCAATGAGCAGTTCTTC. Amino acid sequence: CASSFRGNEQFF.